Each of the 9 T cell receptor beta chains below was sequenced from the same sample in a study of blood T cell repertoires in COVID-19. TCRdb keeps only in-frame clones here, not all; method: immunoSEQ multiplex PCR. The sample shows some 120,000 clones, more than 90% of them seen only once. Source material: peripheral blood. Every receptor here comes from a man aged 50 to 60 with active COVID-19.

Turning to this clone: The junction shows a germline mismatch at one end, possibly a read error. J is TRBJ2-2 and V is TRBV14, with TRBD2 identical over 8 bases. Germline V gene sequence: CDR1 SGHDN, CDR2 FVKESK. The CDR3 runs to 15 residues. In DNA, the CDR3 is TGTGCCAGCAGCCAGCGGGGGGCGAAGACCGGGGAGCTGTTTTTT. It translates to CASSQRGAKTGELFF.

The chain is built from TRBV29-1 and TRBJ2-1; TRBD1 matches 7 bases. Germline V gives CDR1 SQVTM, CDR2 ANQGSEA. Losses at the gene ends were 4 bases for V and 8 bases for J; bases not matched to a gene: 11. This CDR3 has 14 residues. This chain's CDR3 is CSVVGQGVPDEQFF. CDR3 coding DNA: TGCAGCGTTGTAGGGCAGGGGGTGCCCGATGAGCAGTTCTTC.

This CDR3 is CASRGDRGSGYTF. The CDR3 bases are TGTGCCAGCAGGGGGGACAGGGGATCTGGCTACACCTTC. The chain recombines TRBV27 with TRBJ1-2, with 10 bases fitting TRBD1. Per germline, CDR1 MNHEY and CDR2 SMNVEV (reference sequence). The CDR3 runs 13 residues. V shed 6 bases and J 7 bases; nucleotides not matched to a gene: 5.

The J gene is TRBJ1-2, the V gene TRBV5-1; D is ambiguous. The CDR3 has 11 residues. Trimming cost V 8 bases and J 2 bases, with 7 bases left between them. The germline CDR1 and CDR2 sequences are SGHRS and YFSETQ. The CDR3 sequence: CASGENYGYTF. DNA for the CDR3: TGCGCCAGTGGGGAGAACTATGGCTACACCTTC.

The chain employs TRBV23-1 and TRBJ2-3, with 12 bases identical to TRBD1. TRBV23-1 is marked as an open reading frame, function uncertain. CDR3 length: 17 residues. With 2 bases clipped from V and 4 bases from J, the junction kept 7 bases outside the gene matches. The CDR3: CASSQPNRDRGPDTQYF. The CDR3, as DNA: TGCGCCAGCAGTCAACCTAACCGGGACAGGGGGCCAGATACGCAGTATTTT.

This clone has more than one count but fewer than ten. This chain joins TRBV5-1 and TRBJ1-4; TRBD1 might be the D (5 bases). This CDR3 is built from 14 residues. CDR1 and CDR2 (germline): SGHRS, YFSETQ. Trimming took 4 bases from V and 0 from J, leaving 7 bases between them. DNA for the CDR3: TGCGCCAGCAGCCCGACAGCAACTAATGAAAAACTGTTTTTT. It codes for CASSPTATNEKLFF.

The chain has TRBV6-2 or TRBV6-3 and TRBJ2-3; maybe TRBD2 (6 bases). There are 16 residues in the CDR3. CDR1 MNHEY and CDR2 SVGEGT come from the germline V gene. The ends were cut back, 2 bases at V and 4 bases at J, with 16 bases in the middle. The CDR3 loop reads CASSYVPNGSADTQYF. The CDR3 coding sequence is TGTGCCAGCAGTTACGTCCCTAACGGGAGTGCAGATACGCAGTATTTT.

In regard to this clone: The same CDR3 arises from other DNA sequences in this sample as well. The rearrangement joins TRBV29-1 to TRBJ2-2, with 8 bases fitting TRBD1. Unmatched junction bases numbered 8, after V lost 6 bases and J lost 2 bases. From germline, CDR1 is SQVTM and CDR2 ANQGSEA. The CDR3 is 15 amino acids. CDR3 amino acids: CSVRSGTGNTGELFF. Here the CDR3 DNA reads TGCAGCGTGAGATCCGGGACAGGAAACACCGGGGAGCTGTTTTTT.

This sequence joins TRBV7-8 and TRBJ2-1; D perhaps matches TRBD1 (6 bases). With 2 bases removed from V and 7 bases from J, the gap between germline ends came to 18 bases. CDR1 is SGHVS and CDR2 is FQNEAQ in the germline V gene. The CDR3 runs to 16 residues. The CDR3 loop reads CASSLMGRVQGNEQFF. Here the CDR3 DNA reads TGTGCCAGCAGCTTAATGGGCAGGGTTCAGGGGAATGAGCAGTTCTTC.